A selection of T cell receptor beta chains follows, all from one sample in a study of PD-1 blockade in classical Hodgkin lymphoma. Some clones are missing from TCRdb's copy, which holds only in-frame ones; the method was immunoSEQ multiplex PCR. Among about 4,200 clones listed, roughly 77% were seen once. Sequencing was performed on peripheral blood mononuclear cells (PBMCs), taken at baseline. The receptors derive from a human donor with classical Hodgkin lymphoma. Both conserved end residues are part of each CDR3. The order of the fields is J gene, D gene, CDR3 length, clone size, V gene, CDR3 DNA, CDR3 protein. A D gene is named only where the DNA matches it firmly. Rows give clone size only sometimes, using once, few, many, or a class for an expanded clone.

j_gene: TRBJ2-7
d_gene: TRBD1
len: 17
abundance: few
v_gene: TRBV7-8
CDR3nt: TGTGCCAGCAGCTTAGGAAACCCTGGGACAGTCTCCTACGAGCAGTACTTC
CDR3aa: CASSLGNPGTVSYEQYF

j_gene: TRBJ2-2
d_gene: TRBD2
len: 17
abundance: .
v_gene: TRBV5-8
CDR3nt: TGTGCCAGCAGCTTGGGACTAGCGGACGCGAACACCGGGGAGCTGTTTTTT
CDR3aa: CASSLGLADANTGELFF

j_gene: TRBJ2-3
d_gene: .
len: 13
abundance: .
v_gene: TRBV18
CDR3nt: TGTGCCAGCTTCGCGGGGTACACAGATACGCAGTATTTT
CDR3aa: CASFAGYTDTQYF

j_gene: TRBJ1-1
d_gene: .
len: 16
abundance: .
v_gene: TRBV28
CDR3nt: TGTGCCAGCAGTTTGTACGGATTCAACGGGAACACTGAAGCTTTCTTT
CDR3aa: CASSLYGFNGNTEAFF

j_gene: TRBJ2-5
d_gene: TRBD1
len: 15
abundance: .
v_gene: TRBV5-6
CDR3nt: TGTGCCAGCAGCCCCCCTGGACAGGGCGTGGGGACCCAGTACTTC
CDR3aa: CASSPPGQGVGTQYF

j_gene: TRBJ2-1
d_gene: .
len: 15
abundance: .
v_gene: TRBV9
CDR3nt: TGTGCCAGCAGCGCTAGAGGGGGGGCTTACAATGAGCAGTTCTTC
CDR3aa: CASSARGGAYNEQFF

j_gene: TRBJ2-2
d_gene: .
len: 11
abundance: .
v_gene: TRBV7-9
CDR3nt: TGTGCCAGCAGCACGCTGGAGGAGCTGTTTTTT
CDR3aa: CASSTLEELFF

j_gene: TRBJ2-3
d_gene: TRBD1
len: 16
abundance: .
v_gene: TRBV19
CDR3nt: TGTGCCAGTAGTATTCTGGACAGGGGCATCACAGATACGCAGTATTTT
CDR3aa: CASSILDRGITDTQYF

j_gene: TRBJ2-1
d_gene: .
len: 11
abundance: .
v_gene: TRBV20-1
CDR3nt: TGCAGTGCTAGACTAGTCAATGAGCAGTTCTTC
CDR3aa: CSARLVNEQFF

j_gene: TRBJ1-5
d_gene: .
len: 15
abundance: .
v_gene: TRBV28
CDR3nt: TGTGCCAGCGATGGGGGGTACAGGAGCAATCAGCCCCAGCATTTT
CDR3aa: CASDGGYRSNQPQHF

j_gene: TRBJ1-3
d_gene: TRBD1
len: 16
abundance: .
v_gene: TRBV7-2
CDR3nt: TGTGCCAGCAGCTCAGGACAGGGCTCTTCTGGAAACACCATATATTTT
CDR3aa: CASSSGQGSSGNTIYF

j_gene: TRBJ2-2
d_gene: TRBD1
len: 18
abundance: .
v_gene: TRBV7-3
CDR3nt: TGTGCCAGCAGCTTAACGCCCCCGGGACAGGGGGCATCCGGGGAGCTGTTTTTT
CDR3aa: CASSLTPPGQGASGELFF

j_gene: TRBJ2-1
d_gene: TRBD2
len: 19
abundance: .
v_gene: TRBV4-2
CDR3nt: TGTGCCAGCAGCCAAGATAGGGGAGAGGCTAGCGGGATTGGTAATGAGCAGTTCTTC
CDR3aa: CASSQDRGEASGIGNEQFF

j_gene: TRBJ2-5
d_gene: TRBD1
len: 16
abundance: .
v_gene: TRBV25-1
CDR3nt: TGTGCCAGCAGTGAGGGCGGACAGGGTCAGGGAGAGACCCAGTACTTC
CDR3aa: CASSEGGQGQGETQYF

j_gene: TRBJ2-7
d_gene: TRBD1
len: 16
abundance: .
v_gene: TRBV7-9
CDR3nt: TGTGCCAGCAGCTATACCCCGGGACAGGCAACCTACGAGCAGTACTTC
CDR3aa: CASSYTPGQATYEQYF

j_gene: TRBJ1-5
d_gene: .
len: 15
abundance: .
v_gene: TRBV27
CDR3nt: TGTGCCAGCAGTTCCGCCAGAGGGCTCAATCAGCCCCAGCATTTT
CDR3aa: CASSSARGLNQPQHF

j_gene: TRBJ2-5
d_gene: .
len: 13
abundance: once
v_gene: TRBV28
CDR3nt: TGTGCCAGCAGTTTACCCCCCGGAGAGACCCAGTACTTC
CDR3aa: CASSLPPGETQYF

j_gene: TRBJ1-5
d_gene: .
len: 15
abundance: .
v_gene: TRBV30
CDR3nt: TGTGCCTGGAGTGGGTACCGGGCGGAAAATCAGCCCCAGCATTTT
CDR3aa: CAWSGYRAENQPQHF

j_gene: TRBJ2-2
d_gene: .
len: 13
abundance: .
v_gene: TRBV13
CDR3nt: TGTGCCACCCAAGAGACGAACACCGGGGAGCTGTTTTTT
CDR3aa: CATQETNTGELFF

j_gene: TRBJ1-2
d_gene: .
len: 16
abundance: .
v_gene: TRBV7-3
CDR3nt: TGTGCCAGCAGCCCAAATCACAGGACCGCTAACTATGGCTACACCTTC
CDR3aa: CASSPNHRTANYGYTF

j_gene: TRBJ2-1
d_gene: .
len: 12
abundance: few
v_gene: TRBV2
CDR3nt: TGTGCCAGCAACCTCGGGGCCAATGAGCAGTTCTTC
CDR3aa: CASNLGANEQFF

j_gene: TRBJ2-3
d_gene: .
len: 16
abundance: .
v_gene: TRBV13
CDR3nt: TGTGCCAGCAGCTTCCGCCCGGAACTAAGCACAGATACGCAGTATTTT
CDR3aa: CASSFRPELSTDTQYF

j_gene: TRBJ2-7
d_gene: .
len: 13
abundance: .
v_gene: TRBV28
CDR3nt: TGTGCCAGCAGTTATGGCCCAGGGTTCGAGCAGTACTTC
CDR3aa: CASSYGPGFEQYF

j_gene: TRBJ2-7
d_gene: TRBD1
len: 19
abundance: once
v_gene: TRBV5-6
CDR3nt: TGTGCCAGCAGCCCGTCCGGGACAGGGGCGAAACCCTTTACCTACGAGCAGTACTTC
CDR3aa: CASSPSGTGAKPFTYEQYF

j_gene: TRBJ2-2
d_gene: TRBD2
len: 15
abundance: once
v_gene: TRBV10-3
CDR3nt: TGTGCCACCGGGACTAGCGGATTAAACACCGGGGAGCTGTTTTTT
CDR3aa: CATGTSGLNTGELFF

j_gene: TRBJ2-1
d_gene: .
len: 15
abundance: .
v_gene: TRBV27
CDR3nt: TGTGCCAGCAGTTTAGGGGGGGCGATAATAAATGAGCAGTTCTTC
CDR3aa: CASSLGGAIINEQFF

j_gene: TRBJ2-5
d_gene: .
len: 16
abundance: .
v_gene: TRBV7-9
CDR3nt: TGTGCCAGCAGCAACAGCATAGGGAGGGGGCAAGAGACCCAGTACTTC
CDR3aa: CASSNSIGRGQETQYF

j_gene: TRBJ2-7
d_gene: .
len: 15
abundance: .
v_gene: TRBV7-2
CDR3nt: TGTGCCAGCAGCCCCGGCGGGGTGCTCTCCTACGAGCAGTACTTC
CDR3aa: CASSPGGVLSYEQYF

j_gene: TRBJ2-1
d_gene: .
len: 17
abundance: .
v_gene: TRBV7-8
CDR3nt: TGTGCCAGCAGCCGGGGCGTCCCGGGAGCTGGTTCCAATGAGCAGTTCTTC
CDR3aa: CASSRGVPGAGSNEQFF

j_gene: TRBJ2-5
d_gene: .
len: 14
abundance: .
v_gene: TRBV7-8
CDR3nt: TGTGCCAGCAGCTTCAAGCGGACCCAAGAGACCCAGTACTTC
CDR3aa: CASSFKRTQETQYF

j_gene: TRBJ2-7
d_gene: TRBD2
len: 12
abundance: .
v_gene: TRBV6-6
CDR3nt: TGTGCCAGCAGTCCCCTAGCGGGCGAGCAGTACTTC
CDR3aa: CASSPLAGEQYF

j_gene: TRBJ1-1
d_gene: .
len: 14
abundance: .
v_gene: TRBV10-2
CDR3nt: TGCGCCAGTTCCGGCGGGGGGATGGGCACTGAAGCTTTCTTT
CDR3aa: CASSGGGMGTEAFF

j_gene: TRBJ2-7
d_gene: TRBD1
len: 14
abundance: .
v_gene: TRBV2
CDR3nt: TGTGCCAGCAGAGACGGGACAGTGAGCTACGAGCAGTACTTC
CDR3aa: CASRDGTVSYEQYF

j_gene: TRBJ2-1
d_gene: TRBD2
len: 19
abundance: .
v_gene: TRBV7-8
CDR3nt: TGTGCCAGCAGCTCGATGGGGGAGGGCCCCCTTAACCTATTGAATGAGCAGTTCTTC
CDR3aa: CASSSMGEGPLNLLNEQFF